These T cell receptor beta chains were read from a single sample in a study of CXCR3-negative and CXCR3-positive naive CD8 T cells. TCRdb reprocessed the 5' RACE reads, with one entry per CDR3 protein and no DNA. The listing records tens of thousands of distinct CDR3 sequences. Material: memory CD8+ T cells from blood. These receptors originate from a human donor in good health. Some clones in this sample may be carry-over from other donors' samples. The CDR3 runs from the conserved cysteine through the conserved F or W. Fields, in order: clone size, V gene, J gene, CDR3 protein. Size tells how often a clone was seen (once, few, many) or the class of an expanded clone, and some rows leave it out.

abundance: .; v_gene: TRBV29-1; j_gene: TRBJ1-2; CDR3aa: CSADHQGGYTF
abundance: .; v_gene: TRBV9; j_gene: TRBJ2-7; CDR3aa: CASSAHGDYTYEQYF
abundance: .; v_gene: TRBV6-6; j_gene: TRBJ2-2; CDR3aa: CASTIQGATGELFF
abundance: .; v_gene: TRBV7-9; j_gene: TRBJ2-5; CDR3aa: CASSLVPGYLETQYF
abundance: .; v_gene: TRBV5-6; j_gene: TRBJ2-7; CDR3aa: CASSDLYEQYF
abundance: .; v_gene: TRBV5-1; j_gene: TRBJ2-7; CDR3aa: CASSEGGLRYEQYF
abundance: .; v_gene: TRBV28; j_gene: TRBJ2-7; CDR3aa: CASSLLAGVYEQYF
abundance: .; v_gene: TRBV15; j_gene: TRBJ1-6; CDR3aa: CATSRDGANSPLHF
abundance: .; v_gene: TRBV12-3/TRBV12-4; j_gene: TRBJ2-1; CDR3aa: CAARVGSPYNEQFF
abundance: .; v_gene: TRBV28; j_gene: TRBJ2-2; CDR3aa: CASSLERGAWNTGELFF
abundance: .; v_gene: TRBV20-1; j_gene: TRBJ1-2; CDR3aa: CSARDTSNYGYTF
abundance: .; v_gene: TRBV29-1; j_gene: TRBJ2-5; CDR3aa: CSVYYVGRNQETQYF
abundance: medium-sized; v_gene: TRBV6-4; j_gene: TRBJ1-6; CDR3aa: CASSDSGGGSPLHF
abundance: .; v_gene: TRBV12-2; j_gene: TRBJ2-7; CDR3aa: CASRPWTSTYEQYF
abundance: .; v_gene: TRBV27; j_gene: TRBJ1-1; CDR3aa: CASSYRSNTEAFF
abundance: .; v_gene: TRBV4-3; j_gene: TRBJ2-3; CDR3aa: CASRMGTRPRDTQYF
abundance: .; v_gene: TRBV4-1; j_gene: TRBJ1-1; CDR3aa: CASSQVRGFTEAFF
abundance: .; v_gene: TRBV7-9; j_gene: TRBJ2-3; CDR3aa: CASSLTMGDTQYF
abundance: .; v_gene: TRBV4-3; j_gene: TRBJ2-5; CDR3aa: CASSQSGGTQYF
abundance: .; v_gene: TRBV12-3/TRBV12-4; j_gene: TRBJ2-3; CDR3aa: CASSLSSGGTNTQYF
abundance: .; v_gene: TRBV7-9; j_gene: TRBJ1-1; CDR3aa: CASSLSLEGATEAFF
abundance: .; v_gene: TRBV11-2; j_gene: TRBJ2-1; CDR3aa: CASSFKGPDEQFF
abundance: .; v_gene: TRBV2; j_gene: TRBJ2-3; CDR3aa: CASSQGGGHSTDTQYF
abundance: .; v_gene: TRBV20-1; j_gene: TRBJ1-1; CDR3aa: CSAWAPGRETEAFF
abundance: .; v_gene: TRBV7-9; j_gene: TRBJ2-4; CDR3aa: CASSLFDKVAKNIQYF
abundance: .; v_gene: TRBV29-1; j_gene: TRBJ1-1; CDR3aa: CSVEVGQGTEAFF
abundance: .; v_gene: TRBV3-1; j_gene: TRBJ1-4; CDR3aa: CASSPRPVTATNEKLFF
abundance: .; v_gene: TRBV9; j_gene: TRBJ2-1; CDR3aa: CASSSWTSGGHNEQFF
abundance: .; v_gene: TRBV2; j_gene: TRBJ1-2; CDR3aa: CASRGASLVNYGYTF
abundance: .; v_gene: TRBV18; j_gene: TRBJ2-7; CDR3aa: CASSFPGTLEQYF
abundance: .; v_gene: TRBV29-1; j_gene: TRBJ1-4; CDR3aa: CSVGKGIQEKLFF
abundance: .; v_gene: TRBV28; j_gene: TRBJ2-4; CDR3aa: CASSLSVGVDIQYF
abundance: .; v_gene: TRBV29-1; j_gene: TRBJ2-7; CDR3aa: CSVEQRNEQYF
abundance: .; v_gene: TRBV25-1; j_gene: TRBJ2-7; CDR3aa: CASSPPVDYEQYF
abundance: .; v_gene: TRBV7-6; j_gene: TRBJ2-3; CDR3aa: CASSPRHRVLTDTQYF
abundance: .; v_gene: TRBV4-3; j_gene: TRBJ2-1; CDR3aa: CASSLCASGGNEQFF
abundance: .; v_gene: TRBV3-1; j_gene: TRBJ2-2; CDR3aa: CASSQESFGELFF
abundance: .; v_gene: TRBV29-1; j_gene: TRBJ2-7; CDR3aa: CSVKTSDTYEQYF
abundance: .; v_gene: TRBV5-1; j_gene: TRBJ1-2; CDR3aa: CASSLVGGQGYTF
abundance: .; v_gene: TRBV20-1; j_gene: TRBJ1-2; CDR3aa: CSARDSSGLGYTF
abundance: .; v_gene: TRBV6-2/TRBV6-3; j_gene: TRBJ2-1; CDR3aa: CASSEETSAYNEQFF
abundance: .; v_gene: TRBV20-1; j_gene: TRBJ1-4; CDR3aa: CSARVRGGGNEKLFF
abundance: .; v_gene: TRBV4-1; j_gene: TRBJ2-1; CDR3aa: CASSHPGQGDEQFF
abundance: .; v_gene: TRBV7-2; j_gene: TRBJ2-7; CDR3aa: CASSLEREVDEQYF
abundance: .; v_gene: TRBV29-1; j_gene: TRBJ2-7; CDR3aa: CSVGQGGYEQYF